Each of the 16 T cell receptor beta chains below was sequenced from the same sample in a study of blood T cell repertoires in COVID-19. TCRdb's table, derived via immunoSEQ multiplex PCR, lists solely in-frame clones and lacks some. Found here are fewer than 400,000 clones, 83% of them singletons; the top ten hold approximately 3%. The material sequenced was peripheral blood. These receptors were taken from a man aged 30-40 years with active or convalescent COVID-19.

The chain carries TRBV28 and TRBJ2-5, with D perhaps matching TRBD2 (5 bases). V was shortened by 5 bases and J by 3 bases, with 16 bases between the two germline ends. The germline CDR1 and CDR2 sequences are MDHEN and SYDVKM. This CDR3 region has 15 residues. The CDR3 spells CASSLETRRKETQYF. The CDR3, as DNA: TGTGCCAGCAGTCTGGAGACCAGGAGGAAAGAGACCCAGTACTTC. Full variable domain (rest looked up from reference TRBV28 and TRBJ2-5): DVKVTQSSRYLVKRTGEKVFLECVQDMDHENMFWYRQDPGLGLRLIYFSYDVKMKEKGDIPEGYSVSREKKERFSLILESASTNQTSMYLCASSLETRRKETQYFGPGTRLLVL.

The genes are TRBV19 and TRBJ1-5, with 8 positions matching TRBD1. CDR1 and CDR2 from the germline V gene are LNHDA and SQIVND (reference sequence). V was pared by 6 bases and J by 6 bases, with 10 bases of the junction left unmatched. The CDR3 is made up of 15 amino acids. CDR3 in amino acids: CASRIQGAISQPQHF. The CDR3 bases are TGTGCCAGTAGGATCCAGGGGGCGATTTCTCAGCCCCAGCATTTT.

This clone appeared a single time. This chain joins TRBV19 and TRBJ1-1; D not resolved. CDR1 LNHDA and CDR2 SQIVND come from the germline V gene (reference sequence). The V and J ends lost 6 bases and 2 bases respectively, with 10 bases between them. The CDR3 spans 13 residues. The CDR3, as DNA: TGTGCCAGTAGCACGGGAGATAACACTGAAGCTTTCTTT. This translates into CASSTGDNTEAFF.

V is TRBV7-9 and J is TRBJ2-2, with 7 nucleotides matching TRBD1. V was clipped by 0 bases and J by 0 bases; unmatched bases: 1. CDR1 and CDR2 (germline): SEHNR, FQNEAQ (reference sequence). This CDR3 contains 16 residues. Here the CDR3 reads CASSLAGTANTGELFF. The CDR3 bases are TGTGCCAGCAGCTTAGCTGGGACAGCGAACACCGGGGAGCTGTTTTTT.

This chain links TRBV3-1 (or the pseudogene TRBV3-2) with TRBJ2-7, with 10 bases matching TRBD2. The CDR3 loop spans 14 amino acids. J lost 3 bases, V lost 2 bases, and 1 base had no gene match. CDR1 and CDR2 (germline): LGHDT, YNNKEL (reference sequence). CDR3 nucleotides: TGTGCCAGCAGCCAACTAGCGGGAGACTACGAGCAGTACTTC. As protein: CASSQLAGDYEQYF.

The chain couples TRBV19 to TRBJ2-3; 8 bases agree with TRBD2. The CDR3 runs 14 residues. With V trimmed by 5 bases and J by 4 bases, 5 bases remained unmatched. Per the germline V gene, CDR1 is LNHDA and CDR2 is SQIVND (reference sequence). CDR3: CASSLAGGSDTQYF. The CDR3 DNA sequence: TGTGCCAGTAGTCTGGCGGGAGGTTCAGATACGCAGTATTTT.

The genes are TRBV13 and TRBJ2-2; D is perhaps TRBD2 (6 bases). V gave up 5 bases and J gave up 6 bases, with 13 bases separating them. The CDR3 sequence is 14 residues long. Germline V gene sequence: CDR1 PRHDT, CDR2 FYEKMQ (reference sequence). The CDR3 DNA follows: TGTGCCAGCAGCCCTCGACTAGTTCCCGGGGAGCTGTTTTTT. It codes for CASSPRLVPGELFF.

The CDR3 DNA sequence: TGTGCCAGCAGCGTGATGGGTCGCGCGGACATCTACGAGCAGTACTTC. It yields the protein CASSVMGRADIYEQYF. The chain employs TRBV9 and TRBJ2-7, with D tentatively TRBD1 (5 bases). With 2 bases removed from V and 3 bases from J, the gap between germline ends came to 18 bases. Germline CDR1 reads SGDLS; CDR2 reads YYNGEE. The CDR3 has 16 amino acids. The variable domain in full, completed from reference TRBV9 and TRBJ2-7, reads DSGVTQTPKHLITATGQRVTLRCSPRSGDLSVYWYQQSLDQGLQFLIQYYNGEERAKGNILERFSAQQFPDLHSELNLSSLELGDSALYFCASSVMGRADIYEQYFGPGTRLTVT.

The gene calls are TRBV4-2 and TRBJ1-4, with 7 bases that match TRBD1. Germline trimming cut 0 bases from V and 8 bases from J; bases unmatched to any gene: 3. The CDR3 consists of 14 residues. Germline V CDR1 and CDR2: LGHNA, YNFKEQ. The CDR3 spells CASSQEQGDEKLFF. The CDR3 bases are TGTGCCAGCAGCCAAGAGCAGGGGGACGAAAAACTGTTTTTT.

The chain combines TRBV10-1 with TRBJ1-5; possibly TRBD1 for D (6 bases). The CDR3 runs to 19 residues. The ends were cut back, 5 bases at V and 0 bases at J, with 23 bases in the middle. Germline CDR1 reads WNHNN; CDR2 reads SYGVQD (reference sequence). In DNA, the CDR3 is TGCGCCAGCAGTACTTCCAGGGAGGGGGTTGGGATTAGCAATCAGCCCCAGCATTTT. Translating gives CASSTSREGVGISNQPQHF.

In the case of this clone: The same CDR3 can be traced to other DNA sequences in this sample. V is TRBV7-9 and J is TRBJ1-1, with 8 bases fitting TRBD1. J gave up 0 bases and V 5 bases, and 5 bases lay outside the gene matches. The CDR3 is 15 residues long. The germline V gene encodes CDR1 SEHNR and CDR2 FQNEAQ (reference sequence). The CDR3 nucleotides read TGTGCCAGCAGCGCGCGACAGGGGTTGAACACTGAAGCTTTCTTT. Its protein is CASSARQGLNTEAFF. The full variable domain, in which reference TRBV7-9 and TRBJ1-1 provide the parts outside the CDR3, is DTGVSQNPRHKITKRGQNVTFRCDPISEHNRLYWYRQTLGQGPEFLTYFQNEAQLEKSRLLSDRFSAERPKGSFSTLEIQRTEQGDSAMYLCASSARQGLNTEAFFGQGTRLTVV.

The chain joins TRBV12-3 or TRBV12-4 to TRBJ2-3, with D possibly TRBD2 on 5 matching bases. The CDR3 sequence is 13 residues long. The V gene lost 4 bases and the J gene lost 2 bases, with 7 bases spanning the gap. CDR3 sequence: CASSYDYTDTQYF. CDR3 coding DNA: TGTGCCAGCAGTTATGACTACACAGATACGCAGTATTTT.

V usage is TRBV7-2 and J usage is TRBJ2-7, with D unclear. Trimming took 4 bases from V and 4 from J, leaving 11 bases between them. Per germline, CDR1 SGHTA and CDR2 FQGNSA. The CDR3 is 13 residues long. DNA for the CDR3: TGTGCCAGCAGCTACCCTGGCGGTTACGAGCAGTACTTC. It is translated as CASSYPGGYEQYF. Looking up the rest from reference TRBV7-2 and TRBJ2-7 gives the full variable domain: GAGVSQSPSNKVTEKGKDVELRCDPISGHTALYWYRQSLGQGLEFLIYFQGNSAPDKSGLPSDRFSAERTGGSVSTLTIQRTQQEDSAVYLCASSYPGGYEQYFGPGTRLTVT.

This chain uses TRBV3-1 (or the pseudogene TRBV3-2) with TRBJ2-2; D might be TRBD2 (6 bases). Germline V lookup: CDR1 LGHDT, CDR2 YNNKEL (reference sequence). The CDR3 is 17 amino acids. V lost 0 bases and J 4 bases, leaving 15 bases between the germline ends. CDR3 sequence reads: CASSQEGAGRFTGELFF. In DNA, the CDR3 is TGTGCCAGCAGCCAAGAAGGGGCGGGACGTTTCACCGGGGAGCTGTTTTTT.

The chain is built from TRBV2 and TRBJ2-4; D is perhaps TRBD1 (5 bases). The CDR3 extends over 10 amino acids. Germline loops: CDR1 SNHLY, CDR2 FYNNEI. V was pared by 6 bases and J by 9 bases, with 6 bases between. The CDR3 coding sequence is TGTGCCAGCAGAGGGGTCATTCAGTACTTC. Its protein product is CASRGVIQYF.

The V and J genes are TRBV28 and TRBJ2-3, with D unclear. V was trimmed by 4 bases and J by 2 bases, leaving 7 bases between them. This CDR3 has 13 amino acids. Germline loops: CDR1 MDHEN, CDR2 SYDVKM. The CDR3 sequence: CASSSPLTDTQYF. The CDR3 DNA sequence: TGTGCCAGCAGTTCCCCTCTCACAGATACGCAGTATTTT.